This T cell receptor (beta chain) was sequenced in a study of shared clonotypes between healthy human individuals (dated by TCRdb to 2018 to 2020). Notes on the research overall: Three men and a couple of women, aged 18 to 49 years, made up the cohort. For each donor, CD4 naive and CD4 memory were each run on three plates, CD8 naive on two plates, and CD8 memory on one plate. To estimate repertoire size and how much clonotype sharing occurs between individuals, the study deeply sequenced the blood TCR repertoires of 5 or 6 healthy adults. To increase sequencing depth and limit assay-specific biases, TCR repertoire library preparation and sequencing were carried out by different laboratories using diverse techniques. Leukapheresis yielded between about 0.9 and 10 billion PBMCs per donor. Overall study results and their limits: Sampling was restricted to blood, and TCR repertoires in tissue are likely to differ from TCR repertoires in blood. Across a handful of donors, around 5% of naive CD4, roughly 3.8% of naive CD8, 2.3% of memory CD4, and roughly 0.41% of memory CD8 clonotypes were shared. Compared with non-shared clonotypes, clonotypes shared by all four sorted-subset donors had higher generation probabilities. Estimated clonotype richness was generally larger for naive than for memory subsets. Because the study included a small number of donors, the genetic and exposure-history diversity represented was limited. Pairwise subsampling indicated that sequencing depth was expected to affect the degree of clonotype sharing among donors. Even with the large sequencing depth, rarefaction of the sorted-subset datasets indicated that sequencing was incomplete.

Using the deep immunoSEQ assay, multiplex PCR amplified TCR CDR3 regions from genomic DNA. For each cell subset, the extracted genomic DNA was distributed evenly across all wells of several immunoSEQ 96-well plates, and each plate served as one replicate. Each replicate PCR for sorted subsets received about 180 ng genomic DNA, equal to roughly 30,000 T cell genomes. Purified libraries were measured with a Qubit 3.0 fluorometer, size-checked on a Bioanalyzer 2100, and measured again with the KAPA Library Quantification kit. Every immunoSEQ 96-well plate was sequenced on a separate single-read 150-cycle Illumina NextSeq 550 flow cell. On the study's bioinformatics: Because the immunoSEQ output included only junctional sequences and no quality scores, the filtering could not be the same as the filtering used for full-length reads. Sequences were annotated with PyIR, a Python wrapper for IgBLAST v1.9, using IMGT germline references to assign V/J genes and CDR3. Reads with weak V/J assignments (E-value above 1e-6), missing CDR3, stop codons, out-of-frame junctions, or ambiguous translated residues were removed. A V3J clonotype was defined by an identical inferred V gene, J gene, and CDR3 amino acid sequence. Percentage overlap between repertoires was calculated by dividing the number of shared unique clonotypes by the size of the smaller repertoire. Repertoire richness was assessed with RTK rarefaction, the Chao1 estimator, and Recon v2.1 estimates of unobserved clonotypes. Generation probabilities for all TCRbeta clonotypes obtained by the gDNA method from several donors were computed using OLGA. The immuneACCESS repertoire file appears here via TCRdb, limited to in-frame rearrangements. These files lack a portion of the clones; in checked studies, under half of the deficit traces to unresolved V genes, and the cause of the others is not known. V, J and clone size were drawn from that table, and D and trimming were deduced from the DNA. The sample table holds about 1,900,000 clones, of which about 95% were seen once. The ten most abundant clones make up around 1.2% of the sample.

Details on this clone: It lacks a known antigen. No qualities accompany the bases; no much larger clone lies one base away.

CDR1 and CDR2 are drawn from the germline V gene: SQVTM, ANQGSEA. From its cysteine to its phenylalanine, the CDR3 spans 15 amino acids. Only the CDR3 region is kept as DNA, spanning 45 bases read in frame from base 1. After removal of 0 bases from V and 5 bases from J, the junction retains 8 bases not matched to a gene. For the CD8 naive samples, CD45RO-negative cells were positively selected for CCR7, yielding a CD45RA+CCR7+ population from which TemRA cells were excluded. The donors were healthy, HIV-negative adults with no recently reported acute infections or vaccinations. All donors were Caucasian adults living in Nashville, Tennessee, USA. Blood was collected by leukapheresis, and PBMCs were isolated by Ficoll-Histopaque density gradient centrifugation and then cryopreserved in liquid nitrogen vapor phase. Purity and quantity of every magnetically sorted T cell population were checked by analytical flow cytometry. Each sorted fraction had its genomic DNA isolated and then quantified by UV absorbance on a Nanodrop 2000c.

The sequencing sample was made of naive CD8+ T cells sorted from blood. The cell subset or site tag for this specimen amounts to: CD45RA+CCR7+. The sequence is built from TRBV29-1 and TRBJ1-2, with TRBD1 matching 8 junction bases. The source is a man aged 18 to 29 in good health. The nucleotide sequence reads TGCAGCGTTGAAGACAGGGGGCTAAACTTATATGGCTACACCTTC. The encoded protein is CSVEDRGLNLYGYTF.